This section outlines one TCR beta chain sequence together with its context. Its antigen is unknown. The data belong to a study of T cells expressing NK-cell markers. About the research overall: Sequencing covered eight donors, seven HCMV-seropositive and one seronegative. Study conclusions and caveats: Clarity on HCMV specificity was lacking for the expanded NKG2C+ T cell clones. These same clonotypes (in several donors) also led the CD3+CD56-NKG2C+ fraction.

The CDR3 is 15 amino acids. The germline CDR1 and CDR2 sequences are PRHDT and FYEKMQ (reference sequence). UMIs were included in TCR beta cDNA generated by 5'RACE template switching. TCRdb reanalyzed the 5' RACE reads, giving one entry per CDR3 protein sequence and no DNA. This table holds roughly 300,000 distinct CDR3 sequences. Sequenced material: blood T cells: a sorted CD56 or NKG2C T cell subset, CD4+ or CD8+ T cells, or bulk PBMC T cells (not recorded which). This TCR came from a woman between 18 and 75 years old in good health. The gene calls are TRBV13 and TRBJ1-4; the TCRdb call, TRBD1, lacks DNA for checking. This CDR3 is CATSRFSGSNEKLFF.